This T cell receptor beta chain was documented in a study of tumor-infiltrating lymphocytes in localized non-small cell lung cancer. Across the whole study: Several tumor histologies, both smoking statuses, and some post-neoadjuvant chemotherapy samples were included.

General study findings and limits: IM1 and IM2 tumors showed no difference in T-cell fraction. No link was found between tumor T-cell fraction and recurrence-free survival. Different pieces of the same tissue went to different assays, confounding technical variation with intratumor heterogeneity.

Only in-frame clones appear in the TCRdb table, and some are missing; sequencing was by immunoSEQ multiplex PCR. Of about 12,000 clones in the sample, around 76% are singletons; the top ten hold 4% to 5%. Germline CDR1 SNHLY, CDR2 FYNNEI. The CDR3 has 13 residues. Trimming pared 7 bases from V and 2 bases from J, leaving 12 bases between. A word on this clone: The antigen is not known.

The material sequenced was lung tumor tissue. The receptor comes from a human donor with non-small cell lung cancer. The rearrangement joins TRBV2 to TRBJ2-7; no clear D. The CDR3 DNA reads TGTGCCAGCAAAAACGACTTTGCCTACGAGCAGTACTTC. Encoded protein: CASKNDFAYEQYF.